The 12 T cell receptor beta chains in this list originate from one sample, sequenced in a study of shared clonotypes between healthy human individuals (dated by TCRdb to about 2020). The library relied on the immunoSEQ multiplex PCR assay. Imported from immuneACCESS, the table was reduced by TCRdb to in-frame sequences with V and J called. These copies leave out some clones; in studies compared against another copy, an unresolved V gene accounts for under half, and the cause of the remainder is not known. This sample holds about 1.5 million clones; roughly 96% were observed only once. 0.95% to 1.5% of the sample rests with the top ten. The sample consisted of naive CD4+ T cells sorted from blood. Taken with the paper, the label for cell subset or site translates to: CD45RA+ positively selected. These receptors were taken from a young man in good health.

The rearrangement uses TRBV19 and TRBJ2-2; 9 nucleotides align to TRBD2. The germline CDR1 and CDR2 sequences are LNHDA and SQIVND (reference sequence). V lost 7 bases and J lost 5; bases outside the gene matches: 11. This CDR3 is built from 16 residues. This CDR3 is CASNPRAGGSTGELFF. The CDR3, as DNA: TGTGCCAGTAACCCGCGAGCGGGAGGCTCGACCGGGGAGCTGTTTTTT.

The rearrangement links TRBV28 to TRBJ1-2; D possibly corresponds to TRBD1 (5 bases). Per germline, CDR1 MDHEN and CDR2 SYDVKM. There are 14 residues in the CDR3. The V end was cut by 4 bases, the J end by 2 bases, with 11 bases between. The CDR3 region has the DNA TGTGCCAGCAGTTACCCATGGGGGAACTATGGCTACACCTTC. As protein: CASSYPWGNYGYTF.

The CDR3 bases are TGTGCCAGCTCACCAGGTAGCGGGACAGATACGCAGTATTTT. Its protein is CASSPGSGTDTQYF. This chain links TRBV18 with TRBJ2-3; the match to TRBD2 covers 7 bases. The CDR3 totals 14 residues. The V segment lost 2 bases and the J segment 3 bases; nucleotides outside the gene matches: 2. The V gene's germline CDR1 is KGHSH and CDR2 LQKENI.

The chain joins TRBV6-5 to TRBJ2-7; the match to TRBD1 covers 11 bases. The CDR3 length is 14 residues. Trimming cost V 6 bases and J 5 bases; bases outside gene matches: 6. CDR1 and CDR2 from the germline V gene are MNHEY and SVGAGI. CDR3 protein: CASRDRGRFNEQYF. CDR3 DNA sequence: TGTGCCAGCAGGGACAGGGGGCGTTTTAACGAGCAGTACTTC.

The genes are TRBV30 and TRBJ2-7; D perhaps matches TRBD2 (5 bases). There are 11 residues in the CDR3. Germline-derived CDR1 and CDR2 are GTSNPN and SVGIG (reference sequence). Trimming removed 3 bases from V and 7 bases from J, with 10 bases in between. In DNA form, the CDR3 reads TGTGCCTGGAGCGTCGGAGGAGAGCAGTACTTC. Amino acid sequence: CAWSVGGEQYF.

The V and J genes are TRBV7-6 and TRBJ2-1, with D possibly matching TRBD1 (5 bases). Trimming removed 0 bases at V and 3 bases at J, with 15 bases between. Germline V gene lookup returns CDR1 SGHVS and CDR2 FNYEAQ. The CDR3 extends over 17 amino acids. The CDR3 loop is CASSLASGFGLYNEQFF. CDR3 nucleotides: TGTGCCAGCAGCTTAGCCTCAGGGTTCGGGCTCTACAATGAGCAGTTCTTC.

J is TRBJ2-3 and V is TRBV5-1; no clear D gene. The CDR3 covers 13 residues. V dropped 3 bases and J dropped 1 base, with 6 bases sitting between them. Germline-derived CDR1 and CDR2 are SGHRS and YFSETQ. CDR3 bases: TGCGCCAGCAGCTACCCAGGCACAGATACGCAGTATTTT. This gives the protein CASSYPGTDTQYF. The whole variable domain, filled in from reference TRBV5-1 and TRBJ2-3, reads KAGVTQTPRYLIKTRGQQVTLSCSPISGHRSVSWYQQTPGQGLQFLFEYFSETQRNKGNFPGRFSGRQFSNSRSEMNVSTLELGDSALYLCASSYPGTDTQYFGPGTRLTVL.

The V and J genes are TRBV19 and TRBJ2-4, with D possibly matching TRBD2 (6 bases). V shed 7 bases and J shed 2 bases, with 21 bases lying between them. Per the germline V gene, CDR1 is LNHDA and CDR2 is SQIVND (reference sequence). This CDR3 comprises 17 residues. The CDR3 DNA follows: TGTGCCAGTACGGCGGGAAGGGTGCAGTTTCCCAAAAACATTCAGTACTTC. Translating gives CASTAGRVQFPKNIQYF.

Worth noting for this clone: The identical CDR3 is also encoded by other nucleotide sequences in the sample. This chain joins TRBV4-1 and TRBJ2-7; no clear D. CDR1 is MGHRA, CDR2 YSYEKL, per germline. V lost 1 base and J lost 2, with 6 bases in between. The CDR3 totals 13 residues. The CDR3 DNA is TGCGCCAGCAGCCAAGTAGGGACCTACGAGCAGTACTTC. This sequence encodes CASSQVGTYEQYF.

The gene calls are TRBV6-1 and TRBJ1-2, with 9 positions matching TRBD1. The junction had 10 bases not matched to a gene; V was cut back by 4 bases and J by 7 bases. CDR1 and CDR2 from the germline V gene are MNHNS and SASEGT. This CDR3 region has 15 residues. CDR3 nucleotide sequence: TGTGCCAGCAGTGTAGGGACAGGGTCACTAGGTGGCTACACCTTC. It specifies CASSVGTGSLGGYTF.

This clone came up once. The rearrangement uses TRBV28 and TRBJ2-1; tentatively, D is TRBD2 (6 bases). CDR1 MDHEN and CDR2 SYDVKM come from the germline V gene. Trimming cost V 10 bases and J 6 bases, with 16 bases left between them. The CDR3 spans 13 residues. CDR3 sequence reads: CAIRRASSNEQFF. For the CDR3, the DNA is TGTGCCATCCGGAGGGCCTCGTCCAATGAGCAGTTCTTC.

The J gene is TRBJ1-2, the V gene TRBV7-9; 7 positions match TRBD1. The J segment lost 5 bases and the V segment lost 6 bases, leaving 12 bases of the junction unmatched. The CDR3 has 15 amino acids. Germline V lookup: CDR1 SEHNR, CDR2 FQNEAQ (reference sequence). The CDR3 region has the DNA TGTGCCAGCAGTTCCGAGCCCACAGGGGCTTATGGCTACACCTTC. It specifies CASSSEPTGAYGYTF.